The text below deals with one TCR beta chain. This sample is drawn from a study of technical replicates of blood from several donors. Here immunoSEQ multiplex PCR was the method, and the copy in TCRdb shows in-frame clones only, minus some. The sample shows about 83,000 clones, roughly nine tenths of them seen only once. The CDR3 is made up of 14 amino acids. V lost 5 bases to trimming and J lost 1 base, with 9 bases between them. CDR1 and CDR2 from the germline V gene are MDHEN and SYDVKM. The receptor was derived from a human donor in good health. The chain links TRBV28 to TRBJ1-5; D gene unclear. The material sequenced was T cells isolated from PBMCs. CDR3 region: CASSTRLSNQPQHF. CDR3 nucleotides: TGTGCCAGCAGTACCAGACTGAGCAATCAGCCCCAGCATTTT. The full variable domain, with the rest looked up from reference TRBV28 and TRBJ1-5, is DVKVTQSSRYLVKRTGEKVFLECVQDMDHENMFWYRQDPGLGLRLIYFSYDVKMKEKGDIPEGYSVSREKKERFSLILESASTNQTSMYLCASSTRLSNQPQHFGDGTRLSIL.